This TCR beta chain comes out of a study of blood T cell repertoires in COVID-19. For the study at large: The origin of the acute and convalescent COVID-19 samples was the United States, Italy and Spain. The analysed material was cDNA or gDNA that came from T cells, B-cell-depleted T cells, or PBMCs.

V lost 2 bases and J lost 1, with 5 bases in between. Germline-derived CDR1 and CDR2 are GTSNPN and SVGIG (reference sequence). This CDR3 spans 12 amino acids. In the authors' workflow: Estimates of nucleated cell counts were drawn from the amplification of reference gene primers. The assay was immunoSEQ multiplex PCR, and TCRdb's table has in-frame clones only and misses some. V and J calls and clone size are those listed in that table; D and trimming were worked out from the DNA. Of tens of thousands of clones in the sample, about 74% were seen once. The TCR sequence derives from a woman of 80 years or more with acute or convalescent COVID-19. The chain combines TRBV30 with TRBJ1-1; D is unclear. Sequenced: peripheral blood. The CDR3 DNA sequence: TGTGCCTGGAGTCAGTCGAACACTGAAGCTTTCTTT. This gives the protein CAWSQSNTEAFF.